The clone carrying this T cell receptor (beta chain) is medium-sized. Its antigen is not identified. The data stem from a study of spatial heterogeneity in lung cancer. Study information: In tumor regions, TCR transcript counts tracked strongly with a T cell module score from matched bulk RNA-seq. Whole-study findings and limits: Counts of expanded intratumoral alpha and beta TCRs tracked tumor mutation counts.

The library protocol tagged each TCR cDNA with a unique molecular identifier. TCRdb analysed the 5' RACE reads with MiXCR anew, one entry per CDR3 protein. The table records approximately 1,200 distinct CDR3 sequences, 25% to 35% of them present only once. Regarding time point: sample taken at primary tumor resection. 72 TRACERx patients with early, untreated non-small cell lung cancer donated samples. In each case, whole RNA from tumor, nontumor lung or frozen PBMC was sequenced unsorted. Germline CDR1 SQVTM, CDR2 ANQGSEA. Unmatched junction bases numbered 13, after V lost 7 bases and J lost 7 bases. The CDR3 is 13 residues long.

V usage is TRBV29-1 and J usage is TRBJ2-7, with 7 nucleotides matching TRBD2. The TCR originated in a male donor with early-stage non-small cell lung cancer. The sample consisted of lung tumor tissue, taken at surgery. CDR3 DNA sequence: TGCAGCGCCTTGGGACTACCCTTACGGGAGCAGTACTTC. Its translation is CSALGLPLREQYF.